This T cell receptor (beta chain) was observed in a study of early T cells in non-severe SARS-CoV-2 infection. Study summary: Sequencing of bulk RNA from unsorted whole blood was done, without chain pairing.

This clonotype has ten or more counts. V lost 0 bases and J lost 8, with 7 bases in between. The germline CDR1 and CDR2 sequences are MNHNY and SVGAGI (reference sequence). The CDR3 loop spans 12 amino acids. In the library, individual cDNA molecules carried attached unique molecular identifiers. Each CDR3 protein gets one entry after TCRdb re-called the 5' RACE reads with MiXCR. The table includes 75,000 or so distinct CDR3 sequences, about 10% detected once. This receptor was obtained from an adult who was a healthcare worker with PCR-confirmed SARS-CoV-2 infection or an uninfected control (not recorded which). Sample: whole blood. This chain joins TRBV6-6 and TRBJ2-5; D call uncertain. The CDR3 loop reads CASSYSTFTQYF. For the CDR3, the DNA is TGTGCCAGCAGTTACTCCACCTTTACCCAGTACTTC.